This T cell receptor beta chain was identified in a study of PD-L1 blockade in urothelial cancer. About the study: The median T cell count in blood samples was more than 110,000.

Data came from immunoSEQ multiplex PCR; TCRdb stores just in-frame clones and leaves some out. This table holds 46,000 or so clones, roughly 85% found once. Per the germline V gene, CDR1 is LNHDA and CDR2 is SQIVND (reference sequence). V was trimmed by 8 bases and J by 2 bases, leaving 15 bases between them. This CDR3 is 14 amino acids long. The V gene is TRBV19, the J gene TRBJ1-1; D uncertain. The sequence came from a man in his fifties or sixties with urothelial cancer. The specimen comprised PBMCs, sampled around atezolizumab (anti-PD-L1) treatment. The CDR3 reads CASALSRFNTEAFF. CDR3 coding DNA: TGTGCCAGTGCCCTTTCACGGTTTAACACTGAAGCTTTCTTT.